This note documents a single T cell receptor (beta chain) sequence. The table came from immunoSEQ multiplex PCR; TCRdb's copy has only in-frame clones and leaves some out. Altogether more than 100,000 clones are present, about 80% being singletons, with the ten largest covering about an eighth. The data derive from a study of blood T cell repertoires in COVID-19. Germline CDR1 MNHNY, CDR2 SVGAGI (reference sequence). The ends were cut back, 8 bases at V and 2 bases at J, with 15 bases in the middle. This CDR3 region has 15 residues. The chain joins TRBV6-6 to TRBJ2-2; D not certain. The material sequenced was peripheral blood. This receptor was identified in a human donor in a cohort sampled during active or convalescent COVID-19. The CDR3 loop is CASSIFDTNTGELFF. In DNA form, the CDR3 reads TGTGCCAGCTCAATTTTCGACACTAACACCGGGGAGCTGTTTTTT.